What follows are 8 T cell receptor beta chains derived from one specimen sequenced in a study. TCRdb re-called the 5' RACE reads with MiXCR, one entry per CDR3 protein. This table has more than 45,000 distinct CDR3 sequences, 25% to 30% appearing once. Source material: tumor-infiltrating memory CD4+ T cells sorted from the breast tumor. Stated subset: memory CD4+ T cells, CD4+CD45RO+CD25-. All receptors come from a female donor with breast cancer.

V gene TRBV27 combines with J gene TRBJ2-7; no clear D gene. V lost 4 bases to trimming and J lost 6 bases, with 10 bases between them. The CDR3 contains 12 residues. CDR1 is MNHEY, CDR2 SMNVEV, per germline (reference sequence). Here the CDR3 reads CASSSGAGEQYF. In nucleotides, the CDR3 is TGTGCCAGCAGTTCTGGAGCTGGCGAGCAGTACTTC.

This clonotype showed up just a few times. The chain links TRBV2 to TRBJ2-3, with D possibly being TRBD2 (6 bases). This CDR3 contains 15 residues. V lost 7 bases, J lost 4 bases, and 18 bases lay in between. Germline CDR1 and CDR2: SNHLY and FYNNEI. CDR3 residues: CASTPGGGYADTQYF. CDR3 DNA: TGTGCCAGCACCCCCGGAGGAGGGTATGCAGATACGCAGTATTTT.

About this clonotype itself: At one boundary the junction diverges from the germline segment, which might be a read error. The CDR3: CASNLLAGKNEQFF. The CDR3 DNA reads as TGTGCCAGCAACTTACTAGCGGGTAAAAATGAGCAGTTCTTC. V is TRBV7-3 and J is TRBJ2-1; 9 bases are a match to TRBD2. Germline assignment: CDR1 SGHTA and CDR2 FQGTGA. This CDR3 comprises 14 residues.

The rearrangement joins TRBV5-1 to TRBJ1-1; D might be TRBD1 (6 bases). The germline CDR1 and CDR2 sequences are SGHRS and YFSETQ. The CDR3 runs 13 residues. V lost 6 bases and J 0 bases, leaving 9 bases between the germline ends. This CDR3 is CASTDRLNTEAFF. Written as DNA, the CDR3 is TGCGCCAGCACAGACAGGCTGAACACTGAAGCTTTCTTT.

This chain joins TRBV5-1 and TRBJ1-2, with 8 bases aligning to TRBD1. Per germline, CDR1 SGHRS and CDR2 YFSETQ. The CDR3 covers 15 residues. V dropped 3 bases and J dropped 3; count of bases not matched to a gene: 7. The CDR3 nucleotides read TGCGCCAGCAGCTCCACCGGGACAGGCTACTATGGCTACACCTTC. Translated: CASSSTGTGYYGYTF.

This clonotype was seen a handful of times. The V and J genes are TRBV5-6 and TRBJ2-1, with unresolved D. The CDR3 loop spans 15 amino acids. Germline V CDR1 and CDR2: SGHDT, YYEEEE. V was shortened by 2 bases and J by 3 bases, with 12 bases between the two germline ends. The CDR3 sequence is CASSLRVGSYNEQFF. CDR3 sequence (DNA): TGTGCCAGCAGCTTACGAGTAGGCAGCTACAATGAGCAGTTCTTC.

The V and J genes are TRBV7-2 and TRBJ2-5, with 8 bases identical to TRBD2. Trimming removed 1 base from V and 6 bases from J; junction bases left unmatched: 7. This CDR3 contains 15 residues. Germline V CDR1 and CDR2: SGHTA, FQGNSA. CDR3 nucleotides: TGTGCCAGCAGCTTAGAGCTACGGGAGGGACAGACCCAGTACTTC. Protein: CASSLELREGQTQYF.

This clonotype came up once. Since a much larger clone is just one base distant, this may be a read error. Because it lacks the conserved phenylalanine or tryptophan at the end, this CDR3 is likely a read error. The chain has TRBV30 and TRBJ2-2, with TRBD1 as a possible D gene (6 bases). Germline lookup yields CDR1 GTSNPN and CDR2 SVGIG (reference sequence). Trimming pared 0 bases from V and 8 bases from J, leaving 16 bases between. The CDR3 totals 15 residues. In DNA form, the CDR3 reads TGTGCCTGGAGTGTATCCGACAGGCGGCGTGGGGAGCTGTTTCTT. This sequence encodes CAWSVSDRRRGELFL.